Shown below are 3 T cell receptor beta chains from a single sample sequenced in a study of blood T cell repertoires in COVID-19 (dated by TCRdb to 2018 to 2021). The library was built by means of the immunoSEQ multiplex PCR assay. What TCRdb holds here is the immuneACCESS table cut down to in-frame rearrangements. Part of the clones is not present; checked against another copy, under half of the missing clones reflect an unresolved V gene, and the others are unexplained. This sample gives more than 150,000 clones in total; roughly 80% of them show up just once. Under 15% of the sample rests with the top ten. Input material: PBMCs or T cells enriched from blood (not recorded which). These TCRs come from a man in his 60s who had been exposed to COVID-19.

V and J are TRBV5-6 and TRBJ2-1; 8 bases align to TRBD1. V trimming: 0 bases; J trimming: 15 bases; junction bases outside the gene matches: 8. Germline V gene data show CDR1 as SGHDT and CDR2 as YYEEEE. The CDR3 spans 13 residues. This chain's CDR3 is CASSLGRTGSRFF. Written as DNA, the CDR3 is TGTGCCAGCAGCTTGGGCCGGACAGGGTCCCGGTTCTTC.

The chain joins TRBV19 to TRBJ2-2, with D tentatively TRBD1 (6 bases). The V and J ends lost 3 bases and 5 bases respectively, with 13 bases between them. Germline lookup yields CDR1 LNHDA and CDR2 SQIVND (reference sequence). This CDR3 spans 15 amino acids. For the CDR3, the DNA is TGTGCCAGTAGTATTCAGGGGTTGAGTACCGGGGAGCTGTTTTTT. Protein sequence: CASSIQGLSTGELFF.

The chain couples TRBV19 to TRBJ1-6; a weak D match, TRBD1 (6 bases). Germline loops: CDR1 LNHDA, CDR2 SQIVND (reference sequence). This CDR3 is 17 amino acids long. Trimming pared 3 bases from V and 5 bases from J, leaving 17 bases between. CDR3 bases: TGTGCCAGTAGTATTCGGGGCAGGGGAATTCATAATTCACCCCTCCACTTT. Translation: CASSIRGRGIHNSPLHF.